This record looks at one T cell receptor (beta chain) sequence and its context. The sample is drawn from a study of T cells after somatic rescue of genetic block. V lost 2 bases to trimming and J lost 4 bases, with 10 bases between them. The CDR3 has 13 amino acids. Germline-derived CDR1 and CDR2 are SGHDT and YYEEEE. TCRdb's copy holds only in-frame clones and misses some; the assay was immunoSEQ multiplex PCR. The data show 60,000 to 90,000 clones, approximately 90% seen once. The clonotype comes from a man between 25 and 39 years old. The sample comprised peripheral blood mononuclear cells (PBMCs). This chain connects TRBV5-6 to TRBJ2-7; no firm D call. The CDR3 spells CASSFRSGYEQYF. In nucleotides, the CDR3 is TGTGCCAGCAGCTTTAGGAGTGGGTACGAGCAGTACTTC.